The clone carrying this T cell receptor (beta chain) is a singleton in its sample. Its matching antigen is unknown. Trimming removed 3 bases at V and 3 bases at J, with 6 bases between. This CDR3 has 12 residues. CDR1 SNHLY and CDR2 FYNNEI come from the germline V gene. This entry comes from a study of CD8 T cell repertoires and HIV-1 epitope variants. For the study at large: Separate wells received one of Twenty-five Gag or Nef variant peptides. T cells were cultured for 9 to 11 days with cytokines added on days 3 and 7. Epitopes were three Gag families plus Nef HW9 and YT9.

Survey-depth immunoSEQ sequencing covered TCR beta CDR3 regions. Clones were sequenced by immunoSEQ multiplex PCR, and TCRdb holds only the in-frame ones, with some missing. Of around 5,800 clones listed, 65% are singletons. This TCR was recovered from a male donor with HIV. Material for sequencing was cultured CD8+ T cells derived from PBMCs. This chain links TRBV2 with TRBJ2-7; D perhaps matches TRBD1 (5 bases). CDR3 sequence reads: CASSEDNYEQYF. CDR3 nucleotide sequence: TGTGCCAGCAGTGAGGACAACTACGAGCAGTACTTC.